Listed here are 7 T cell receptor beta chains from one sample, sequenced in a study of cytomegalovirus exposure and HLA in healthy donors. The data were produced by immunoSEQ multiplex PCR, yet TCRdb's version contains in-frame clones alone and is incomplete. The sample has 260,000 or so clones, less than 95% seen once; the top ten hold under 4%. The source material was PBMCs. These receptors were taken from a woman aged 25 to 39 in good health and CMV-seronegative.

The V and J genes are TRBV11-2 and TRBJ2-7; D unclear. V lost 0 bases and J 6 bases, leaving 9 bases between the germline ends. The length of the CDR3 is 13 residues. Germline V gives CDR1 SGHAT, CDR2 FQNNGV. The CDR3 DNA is TGTGCCAGCAGCTTAGATCTTCGTCCCGAGCAGTACTTC. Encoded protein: CASSLDLRPEQYF.

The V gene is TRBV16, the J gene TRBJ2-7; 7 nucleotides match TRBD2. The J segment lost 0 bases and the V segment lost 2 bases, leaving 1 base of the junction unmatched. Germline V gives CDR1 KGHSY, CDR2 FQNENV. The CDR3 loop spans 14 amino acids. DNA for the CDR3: TGTGCCAGCAGCCAAACTAGCGACTCCTACGAGCAGTACTTC. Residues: CASSQTSDSYEQYF. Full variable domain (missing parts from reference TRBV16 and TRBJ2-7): GEEVAQTPKHLVRGEGQKAKLYCAPIKGHSYVFWYQQVLKNEFKFLISFQNENVFDETGMPKERFSAKCLPNSPCSLEIQATKLEDSAVYFCASSQTSDSYEQYFGPGTRLTVT.

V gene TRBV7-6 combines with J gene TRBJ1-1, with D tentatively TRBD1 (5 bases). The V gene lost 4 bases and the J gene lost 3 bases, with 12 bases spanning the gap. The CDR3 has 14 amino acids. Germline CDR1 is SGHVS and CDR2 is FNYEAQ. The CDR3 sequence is CASSSGGGYTEAFF. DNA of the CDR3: TGTGCCAGCAGCTCGGGGGGAGGGTACACTGAAGCTTTCTTT. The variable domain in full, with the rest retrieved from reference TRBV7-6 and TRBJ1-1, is GAGVSQSPRYKVTKRGQDVALRCDPISGHVSLYWYRQALGQGPEFLTYFNYEAQQDKSGLPNDRFSAERPEGSISTLTIQRTEQRDSAMYRCASSSGGGYTEAFFGQGTRLTVV.

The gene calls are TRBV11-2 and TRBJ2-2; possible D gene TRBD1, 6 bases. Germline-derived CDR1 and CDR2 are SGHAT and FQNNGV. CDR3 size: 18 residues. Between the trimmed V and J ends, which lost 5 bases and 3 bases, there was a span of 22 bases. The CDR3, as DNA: TGTGCCAGCAGCACGCTACCACTTACAGGGAAGGACACCGGGGAGCTGTTTTTT. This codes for CASSTLPLTGKDTGELFF.

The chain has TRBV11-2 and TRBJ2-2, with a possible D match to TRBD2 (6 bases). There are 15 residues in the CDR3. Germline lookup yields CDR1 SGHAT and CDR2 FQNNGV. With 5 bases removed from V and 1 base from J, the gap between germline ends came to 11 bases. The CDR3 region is CASSVGLRNTGELFF. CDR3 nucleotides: TGTGCCAGCAGCGTGGGACTTCGGAACACCGGGGAGCTGTTTTTT. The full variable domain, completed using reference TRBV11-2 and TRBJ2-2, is EAGVAQSPRYKIIEKRQSVAFWCNPISGHATLYWYQQILGQGPKLLIQFQNNGVVDDSQLPKDRFSAERLKGVDSTLKIQPAKLEDSAVYLCASSVGLRNTGELFFGEGSRLTVL.

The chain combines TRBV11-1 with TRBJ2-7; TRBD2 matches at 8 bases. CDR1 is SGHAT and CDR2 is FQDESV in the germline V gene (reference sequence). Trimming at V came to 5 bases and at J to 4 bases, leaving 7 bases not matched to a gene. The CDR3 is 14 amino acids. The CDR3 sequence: CASSPPGGFYEQYF. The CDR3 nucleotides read TGTGCCAGCAGCCCGCCGGGGGGGTTTTACGAGCAGTACTTC. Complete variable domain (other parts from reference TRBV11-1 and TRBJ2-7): EAEVAQSPRYKITEKSQAVAFWCDPISGHATLYWYRQILGQGPELLVQFQDESVVDDSQLPKDRFSAERLKGVDSTLKIQPAELGDSAMYLCASSPPGGFYEQYFGPGTRLTVT.

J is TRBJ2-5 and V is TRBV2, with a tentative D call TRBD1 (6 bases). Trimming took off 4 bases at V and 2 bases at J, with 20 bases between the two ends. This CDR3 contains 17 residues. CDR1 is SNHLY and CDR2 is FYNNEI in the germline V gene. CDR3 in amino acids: CASSGALPLDRQETQYF. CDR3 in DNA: TGTGCCAGCAGTGGGGCCTTACCTCTGGACAGACAAGAGACCCAGTACTTC.